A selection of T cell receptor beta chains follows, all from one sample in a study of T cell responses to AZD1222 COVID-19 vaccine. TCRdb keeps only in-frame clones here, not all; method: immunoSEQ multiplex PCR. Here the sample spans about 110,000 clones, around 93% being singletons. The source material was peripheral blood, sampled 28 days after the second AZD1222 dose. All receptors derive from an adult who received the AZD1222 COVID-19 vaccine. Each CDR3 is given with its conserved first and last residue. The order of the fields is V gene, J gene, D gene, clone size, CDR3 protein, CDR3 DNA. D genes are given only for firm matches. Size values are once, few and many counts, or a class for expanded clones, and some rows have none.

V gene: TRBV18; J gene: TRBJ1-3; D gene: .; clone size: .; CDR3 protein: CASSPATYSGNTIYF; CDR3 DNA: TGTGCCAGCTCACCGGCGACCTACTCTGGAAACACCATATATTTT
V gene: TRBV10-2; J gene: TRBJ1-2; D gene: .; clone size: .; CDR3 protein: CASSVSTGYGYTF; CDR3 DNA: TGCGCCAGCAGTGTCAGCACGGGGTATGGCTACACCTTC
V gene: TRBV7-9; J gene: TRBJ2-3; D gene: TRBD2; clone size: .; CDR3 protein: CASSLPSGHTDTQYF; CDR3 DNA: TGTGCCAGCAGCTTGCCTAGCGGGCATACAGATACGCAGTATTTT
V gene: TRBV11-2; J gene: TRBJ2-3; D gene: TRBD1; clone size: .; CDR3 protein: CASSLGQISTDTQYF; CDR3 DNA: TGTGCCAGCAGCCTGGGACAGATAAGCACAGATACGCAGTATTTT
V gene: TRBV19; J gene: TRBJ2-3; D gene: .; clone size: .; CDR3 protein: CASGGSGADTQYF; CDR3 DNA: TGTGCCTCAGGAGGTAGCGGCGCAGATACGCAGTATTTT
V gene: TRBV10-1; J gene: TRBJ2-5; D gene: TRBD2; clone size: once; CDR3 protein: CASRRRTSGRGKETQYF; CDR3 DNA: TGCGCCAGCAGGCGGCGGACTAGCGGGAGGGGGAAAGAGACCCAGTACTTC
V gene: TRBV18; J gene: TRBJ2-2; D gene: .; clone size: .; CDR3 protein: CASSPRQTTGELFF; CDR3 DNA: TGTGCCAGCTCACCACGGCAGACTACCGGGGAGCTGTTTTTT
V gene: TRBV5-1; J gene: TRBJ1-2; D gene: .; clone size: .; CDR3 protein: CASSSDGDYGYTF; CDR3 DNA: TGCGCCAGCAGCTCGGACGGGGACTATGGCTACACCTTC
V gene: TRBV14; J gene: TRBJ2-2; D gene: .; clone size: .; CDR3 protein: CASSSGLGELFF; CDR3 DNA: TGTGCCAGCAGCTCGGGCCTCGGGGAGCTGTTTTTT
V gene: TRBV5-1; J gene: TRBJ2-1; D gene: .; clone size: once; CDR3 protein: CASSLMTSAEQFF; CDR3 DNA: TGCGCCAGCAGCTTGATGACTAGTGCCGAGCAGTTCTTC
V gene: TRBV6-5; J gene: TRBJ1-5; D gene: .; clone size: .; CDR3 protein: CASSRGYSNQPQHF; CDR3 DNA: TGTGCCAGCAGCAGGGGCTACAGCAATCAGCCCCAGCATTTT
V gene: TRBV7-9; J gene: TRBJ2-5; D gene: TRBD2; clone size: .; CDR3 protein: CASSKGLAGGETQYF; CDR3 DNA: TGTGCCAGCAGCAAGGGACTAGCGGGAGGGGAGACCCAGTACTTC